This TCR beta chain was recorded in a study of T cell responses to AZD1222 COVID-19 vaccine. This table comes from immunoSEQ multiplex PCR, and its TCRdb copy is limited to in-frame clones, with some not included. The table lists approximately 49,000 clones, under 85% of them singletons. The CDR3 covers 16 residues. V shed 6 bases, J shed 5 bases, and the junction held 10 bases outside the gene matches. Per germline, CDR1 MDHEN and CDR2 SYDVKM. As for this clone: Antigen: not known.

The study, taken as a whole, reports: Regions 160-218 and 743-854 held dominance among vaccine-associated CD4 TCRs, which spanned spike. A mostly white British donor set with more females was recruited, and clonal diversity was possibly underestimated. Reportedly, nearly half the spike-specific TCRs target unmutated variant regions.

The receptor's source is an adult in good health. This chain connects TRBV28 to TRBJ1-6; 7 positions match TRBD1. The specimen comprised peripheral blood, sampled on day 0 of MenACWY control vaccination. The CDR3 spells CASRRFGQEHNSPLHF. In DNA form, the CDR3 reads TGTGCCAGCAGACGATTCGGACAGGAGCATAATTCACCCCTCCACTTT.